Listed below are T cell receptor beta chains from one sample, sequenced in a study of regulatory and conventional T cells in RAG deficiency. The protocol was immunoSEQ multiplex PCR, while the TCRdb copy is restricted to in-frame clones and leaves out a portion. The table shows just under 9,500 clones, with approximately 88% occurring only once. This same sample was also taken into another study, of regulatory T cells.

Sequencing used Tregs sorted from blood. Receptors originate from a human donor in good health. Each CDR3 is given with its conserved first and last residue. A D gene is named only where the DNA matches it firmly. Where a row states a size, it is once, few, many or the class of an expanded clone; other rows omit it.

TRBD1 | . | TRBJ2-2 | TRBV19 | TGTGCCACCTCTCCCCATGGACAGGGGGCCGCCGGGGAGCTGTTTTTT | CATSPHGQGAAGELFF
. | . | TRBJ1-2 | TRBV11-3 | TGTGCCAGCAGCGTGGGACCGAACTTGAACTATGGCTACACCTTC | CASSVGPNLNYGYTF
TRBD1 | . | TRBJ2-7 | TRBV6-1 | TGTGCCAGCAGTTTGGGACAGATCTACGAGCAGTACTTC | CASSLGQIYEQYF
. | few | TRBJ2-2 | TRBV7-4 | TGTGCCAGCAGCTTCGCCGGGGAGCTGTTTTTT | CASSFAGELFF
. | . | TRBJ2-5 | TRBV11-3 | TGTGCCAGCAGCTGGGAGTGGGGACAAGAGACCCAGTACTTC | CASSWEWGQETQYF
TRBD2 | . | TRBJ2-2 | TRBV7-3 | TGTGCCAGCAGCTTACTGGGACTAGCGGGAGGGCCTGCGAACACCGGGGAGCTGTTTTTT | CASSLLGLAGGPANTGELFF
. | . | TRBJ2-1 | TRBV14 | TGTGCCAGCAGCCAAATAACTTATGAGCAGTTCTTC | CASSQITYEQFF
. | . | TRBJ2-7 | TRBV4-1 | TGCGCCAGCAGCCAAGATACGGCCTTCTACGAGCAGTACTTC | CASSQDTAFYEQYF
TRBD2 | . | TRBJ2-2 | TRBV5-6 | TGTGCCAGCAGCAGCTTAGCGGGAGGGCTAACCGGGGAGCTGTTTTTT | CASSSLAGGLTGELFF
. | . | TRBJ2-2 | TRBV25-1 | TGTGCCAGCAGTGCGTCCGAGAGGCCCGGGGAGCTGTTTTTT | CASSASERPGELFF
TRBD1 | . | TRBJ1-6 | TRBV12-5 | TGTGCTAGTGGTCTCACCGACTCCGGGACAGTGAATAATTCACCCCTCCACTTT | CASGLTDSGTVNNSPLHF
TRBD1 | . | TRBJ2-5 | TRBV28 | TGTGCCAGCAGTCCCATCCTCCAGGGGGCGAGGACCCAGTACTTC | CASSPILQGARTQYF
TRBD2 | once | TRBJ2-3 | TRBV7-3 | TGTGCCAGCAGCTCCGCACTAGCGGGGGGGGCAGATACGCAGTATTTT | CASSSALAGGADTQYF
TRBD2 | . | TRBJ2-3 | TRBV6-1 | TGTGCCAGCACCAGATGGGGGGGAAATACAGATACGCAGTATTTT | CASTRWGGNTDTQYF
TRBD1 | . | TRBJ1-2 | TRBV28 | TGTGCCAGCAGCTATGCGGACAGGGACTATGGCTACACCTTC | CASSYADRDYGYTF
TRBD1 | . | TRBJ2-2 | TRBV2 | TGTGCCAGCACGGGACAGGGACTCACCGGGGAGCTGTTTTTT | CASTGQGLTGELFF
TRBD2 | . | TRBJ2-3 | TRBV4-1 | TGCGCCAGCAGCCAAGTAGGTCTAGCGGGAGGGCCGCAAAGCACAGATACGCAGTATTTT | CASSQVGLAGGPQSTDTQYF
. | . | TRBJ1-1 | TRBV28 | TGTGCCAGCAGTTTGGGGGGTCAGGGGAACACTGAAGCTTTCTTT | CASSLGGQGNTEAFF
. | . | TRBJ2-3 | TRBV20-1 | TGCAGTGTCAGGGGACCAGATACGCAGTATTTT | CSVRGPDTQYF
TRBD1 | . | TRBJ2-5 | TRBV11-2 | TGTGCCAGCAGCTCGACAGGGTCGGGGACCCAGTACTTC | CASSSTGSGTQYF
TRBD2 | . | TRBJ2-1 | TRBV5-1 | TGCGCCAGCAGCCGCCGGGGGGACCCCGCGTACAATGAGCAGTTCTTC | CASSRRGDPAYNEQFF
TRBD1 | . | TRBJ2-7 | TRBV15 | TGTGCCACCAGCAGGGTGACAGGGGCCCCCTACGAGCAGTACTTC | CATSRVTGAPYEQYF
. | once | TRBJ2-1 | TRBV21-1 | TGTGCCAGCAGCAGACACACAGGAGGGGGCACGAATGGGCAGTTCTTC | CASSRHTGGGTNGQFF
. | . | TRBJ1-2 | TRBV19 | TGTGCCAGTGCATTTCTCACCGGGACCTCCGGTGGGTTGGGTGGCTACACCTTC | CASAFLTGTSGGLGGYTF
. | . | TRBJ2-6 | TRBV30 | TGTGCCTGGGGACTTTTGTCGGGTTCTGGGGCCAACGTCCTGACTTTC | CAWGLLSGSGANVLTF
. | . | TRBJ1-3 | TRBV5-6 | TGTGCCAGCCAATCGGTCAGGGGCGGAAACACCATATATTTT | CASQSVRGGNTIYF
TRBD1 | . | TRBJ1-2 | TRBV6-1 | TGTGCCAGCAGTGAAGACAGGACAGGGATAGGTGGTAACTATGGCTACACCTTC | CASSEDRTGIGGNYGYTF
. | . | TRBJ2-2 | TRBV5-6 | TGTGCCAGCAGCCTACCGCAGTCAGCGCGCGGACTGGGCGGGGAGCTGTTTTTT | CASSLPQSARGLGGELFF
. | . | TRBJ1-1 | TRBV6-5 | TGTGCCAGCAGCCCCCGGGGCCCAGCGGGGACTGAAGCTTTCTTT | CASSPRGPAGTEAFF
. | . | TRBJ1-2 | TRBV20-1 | TGCAGTGCTTACGGCGTGACGGGCTACACCTTC | CSAYGVTGYTF